Listed here are 7 T cell receptor beta chains from one sample, sequenced in a study of cytomegalovirus exposure and HLA in healthy donors. A multiplex PCR was run with 60 Vbeta primers and 13 Jbeta primers. TCRdb's copy holds only in-frame clones and misses some; the assay was immunoSEQ multiplex PCR. There are over 100,000 clones in the sample; around 10% occur only once, and 5.5% to 7.5% lies in the top ten. The sequenced sample consisted of PBMCs. These receptor sequences come from a middle-aged man in good health and CMV-seropositive.

The chain couples TRBV19 to TRBJ2-7, with D maybe TRBD2 (6 bases). This CDR3 is built from 14 residues. Germline lookup yields CDR1 LNHDA and CDR2 SQIVND (reference sequence). V lost 3 bases, J lost 5 bases, and 14 bases lay in between. The CDR3 reads CASSMARDFDEQYF. For the CDR3, the DNA is TGTGCCAGTAGTATGGCGCGGGACTTCGACGAGCAGTACTTC.

The V call is TRBV5-6, the J call TRBJ2-2; 11 positions match TRBD1. CDR1 SGHDT and CDR2 YYEEEE come from the germline V gene. V trimming: 0 bases; J trimming: 4 bases; junction bases outside the gene matches: 5. The CDR3 is 17 residues long. CDR3 DNA sequence: TGTGCCAGCAGCTTGGGTCCCGGGACAGGGGGCACCGGGGAGCTGTTTTTT. Translation gives CASSLGPGTGGTGELFF.

V and J are TRBV27 and TRBJ1-1; D may be TRBD1 (5 bases). The CDR3 sequence is 14 residues long. Trimming stripped 3 bases from V and 0 bases from J, with 8 bases between. Germline V gene data show CDR1 as MNHEY and CDR2 as SMNVEV (reference sequence). CDR3 amino acids: CASSLGGLNTEAFF. CDR3 nucleotide sequence: TGTGCCAGCAGTTTGGGGGGTTTGAACACTGAAGCTTTCTTT.

This clone has only a few counts. The CDR3 region is CASSNQGREQYF. The CDR3 DNA is TGTGCCAGCAGTAACCAGGGGCGAGAGCAGTACTTC. This sequence joins TRBV6-5 and TRBJ2-7; a weak D match, TRBD1 (6 bases). CDR3 size: 12 residues. CDR1 and CDR2 (germline): MNHEY, SVGAGI. Between the trimmed V and J ends, which lost 5 bases and 7 bases, there was a span of 12 bases.

In this sample, this clone turned up a few times. The chain couples TRBV28 to TRBJ2-5; TRBD2 matches 9 bases. CDR3 length: 16 residues. In germline, CDR1 is MDHEN, CDR2 SYDVKM. V dropped 4 bases and J dropped 5; count of bases not matched to a gene: 11. CDR3 protein: CASSSWTSVGSETQYF. The CDR3 bases are TGTGCCAGCAGTTCGTGGACTAGCGTGGGTTCGGAGACCCAGTACTTC.

This clone was observed a handful of times. The chain has TRBV30 and TRBJ2-3, with D uncertain. Germline V gene data show CDR1 as GTSNPN and CDR2 as SVGIG (reference sequence). The length of the CDR3 is 14 residues. The ends were cut back, 1 base at V and 0 bases at J, with 8 bases in the middle. CDR3 bases: TGTGCCTGGAGTGGGTCAGGAAGCACAGATACGCAGTATTTT. It yields the protein CAWSGSGSTDTQYF.

This clone was seen only a few times. In DNA, the CDR3 is TGCGCCAGCAGAAGTGCCCCGGGACAGGTATACGAGCAGTACTTC. Residues: CASRSAPGQVYEQYF. V usage is TRBV5-1 and J usage is TRBJ2-7, with 8 nucleotides matching TRBD1. The CDR3 spans 15 residues. V trimming: 5 bases; J trimming: 4 bases; junction bases outside the gene matches: 11. CDR1 and CDR2 from the germline V gene are SGHRS and YFSETQ. Filled out from reference TRBV5-1 and TRBJ2-7, the complete variable domain reads KAGVTQTPRYLIKTRGQQVTLSCSPISGHRSVSWYQQTPGQGLQFLFEYFSETQRNKGNFPGRFSGRQFSNSRSEMNVSTLELGDSALYLCASRSAPGQVYEQYFGPGTRLTVT.